The 21 T cell receptor beta chains below all came from one sample that was sequenced in a study of control samples from healthy donors and cancer patients. TCRdb keeps only in-frame clones here, not all; method: immunoSEQ multiplex PCR. The table has 100,000 to 150,000 clones, around 90% seen once. Sequencing was carried out using blood. These receptors were taken from a man aged 35-49 years in good health.

The rearrangement links TRBV7-3 to TRBJ2-5; D not certain. The germline V gene encodes CDR1 SGHTA and CDR2 FQGTGA. This CDR3 has 14 residues. The germline V and J ends were trimmed by 3 bases and 0 bases, with 8 bases remaining between them. CDR3 DNA: TGTGCCAGCAGCTTCCTCTCGTACCAAGAGACCCAGTACTTC. It translates to CASSFLSYQETQYF.

Concerning this clone: Compared with germline, one end of the junction differs, possibly owing to a read error. V and J are TRBV11-2 and TRBJ2-5, with 7 bases aligning to TRBD2. This CDR3 region has 13 residues. Germline CDR1 and CDR2: SGHAT and FQNNGV. The CDR3 sequence: CASGLGGQETQYF. The CDR3 DNA reads TGTGCCAGCGGCTTGGGGGGGCAAGAGACCCAGTACTTC.

The V gene is TRBV28, the J gene TRBJ2-1, with D hard to call. V was pared by 3 bases and J by 7 bases, with 10 bases between. The germline V gene encodes CDR1 MDHEN and CDR2 SYDVKM. This CDR3 is 13 amino acids long. The CDR3, as DNA: TGTGCCAGCAGTTTCGACTTCGATAATGAGCAGTTCTTC. Protein: CASSFDFDNEQFF.

This chain joins TRBV18 and TRBJ2-1, with 7 bases lining up with TRBD1. The junction had 7 bases not matched to a gene; V was cut back by 5 bases and J by 6 bases. The CDR3 is made up of 14 amino acids. From germline, CDR1 is KGHSH and CDR2 LQKENI. The CDR3 sequence: CASSALTGFNEQFF. In DNA form, the CDR3 reads TGTGCCAGCTCAGCGCTGACAGGGTTCAATGAGCAGTTCTTC.

This clone has only one observation. V usage is TRBV20-1 and J usage is TRBJ1-1; D unresolved. V lost 3 bases to trimming and J lost 4 bases, with 9 bases between them. CDR1 is DFQATT, CDR2 SNEGSKA, per germline (reference sequence). The CDR3 has 12 residues. The CDR3 nucleotides are TGCAGTGCTAGTCAAATGGGCACTGAAGCTTTCTTT. Encoded protein: CSASQMGTEAFF.

V usage is TRBV19 and J usage is TRBJ2-7, with D possibly being TRBD2 (5 bases). Germline V gene lookup returns CDR1 LNHDA and CDR2 SQIVND (reference sequence). This CDR3 is 14 amino acids long. With 5 bases removed from V and 0 bases from J, the gap between germline ends came to 11 bases. The CDR3 DNA reads as TGTGCCAGTAGTCGGCTGGGGAGCTCCTACGAGCAGTACTTC. It translates to CASSRLGSSYEQYF. Complete variable domain (other parts from reference TRBV19 and TRBJ2-7): DGGITQSPKYLFRKEGQNVTLSCEQNLNHDAMYWYRQDPGQGLRLIYYSQIVNDFQKGDIAEGYSVSREKKESFPLTVTSAQKNPTAFYLCASSRLGSSYEQYFGPGTRLTVT.

The chain combines TRBV10-2 with TRBJ1-5; D possibly corresponds to TRBD1 (5 bases). From germline, CDR1 is WSHSY and CDR2 SAAADI. Trimming cost V 0 bases and J 5 bases, with 11 bases left between them. The CDR3 is made up of 15 amino acids. The CDR3 sequence: CASSESGQGDQPQHF. DNA for the CDR3: TGCGCCAGCAGTGAGTCCGGTCAGGGCGATCAGCCCCAGCATTTT.

The chain is built from TRBV29-1 and TRBJ1-2; the D gene is possibly TRBD1 (6 bases). V lost 3 bases and J 3 bases, leaving 14 bases between the germline ends. Germline lookup yields CDR1 SQVTM and CDR2 ANQGSEA. The CDR3 runs 14 residues. The DNA of the CDR3 is TGCAGCGTTGAGGGCCAGGGGTACGACTATGGCTACACCTTC. Translation gives CSVEGQGYDYGYTF. Drawing the rest from reference TRBV29-1 and TRBJ1-2, the complete variable domain is SAVISQKPSRDICQRGTSLTIQCQVDSQVTMMFWYRQQPGQSLTLIATANQGSEATYESGFVIDKFPISRPNLTFSTLTVSNMSPEDSSIYLCSVEGQGYDYGYTFGSGTRLTVV.

The gene calls are TRBV5-1 and TRBJ1-1; D is unresolved. CDR1 and CDR2 (germline): SGHRS, YFSETQ. The CDR3 has 16 amino acids. The V end was cut by 4 bases, the J end by 0 bases, with 16 bases between. This chain's CDR3 is CASSAGYGEVNTEAFF. In DNA, the CDR3 is TGCGCCAGCAGCGCCGGGTACGGGGAGGTGAACACTGAAGCTTTCTTT.

The V call is TRBV5-1, the J call TRBJ1-2, with 8 positions matching TRBD1. With V trimmed by 4 bases and J by 6 bases, 20 bases remained unmatched. In germline, CDR1 is SGHRS, CDR2 YFSETQ. The CDR3 extends over 18 amino acids. The chain's CDR3 is CASSPDQIRDRLLHGYTF. The CDR3, as DNA: TGCGCCAGCAGCCCCGATCAAATCCGGGACAGGCTTCTCCATGGCTACACCTTC.

The chain links TRBV14 to TRBJ1-3; D call uncertain. CDR1 SGHDN and CDR2 FVKESK come from the germline V gene. The CDR3 has 14 amino acids. Trimming took off 0 bases at V and 1 base at J, with 4 bases between the two ends. CDR3 in DNA: TGTGCCAGCAGCCAAGACTGGTCTGGAAACACCATATATTTT. It yields the protein CASSQDWSGNTIYF.

This chain links TRBV20-1 with TRBJ1-1; the D is unclear. This CDR3 region has 11 residues. The V gene's germline CDR1 is DFQATT and CDR2 SNEGSKA (reference sequence). The V end lost 1 base, the J end lost 1 base, and 1 base lay between the germline ends. CDR3 loop: CSARGNTEAFF. The DNA for the CDR3 is TGCAGTGCTAGAGGGAACACTGAAGCTTTCTTT.

The rearrangement uses TRBV19 and TRBJ1-5; D is uncertain. CDR3 length equals 13 residues. Germline V gene lookup returns CDR1 LNHDA and CDR2 SQIVND (reference sequence). V dropped 5 bases and J dropped 3 bases, with 8 bases sitting between them. The CDR3 bases are TGTGCCAGTAGTCCACAGATCAATCAGCCCCAGCATTTT. As protein: CASSPQINQPQHF.

V usage is TRBV11-2 and J usage is TRBJ2-5; no clear D. Trimming cost V 3 bases and J 2 bases, with 10 bases left between them. Germline CDR1 SGHAT, CDR2 FQNNGV. CDR3 length: 14 residues. The CDR3 loop reads CASSFLRFQETQYF. The DNA of the CDR3 is TGTGCCAGCAGCTTTCTTAGGTTTCAAGAGACCCAGTACTTC.

This chain joins TRBV4-1 and TRBJ2-5; 10 nucleotides align to TRBD1. Per the germline V gene, CDR1 is MGHRA and CDR2 is YSYEKL. Unmatched junction bases numbered 3, after V lost 2 bases and J lost 3 bases. This CDR3 contains 15 residues. The CDR3 reads CASSQPGTGEETQYF. In DNA, the CDR3 is TGCGCCAGCAGCCAACCCGGGACAGGGGAAGAGACCCAGTACTTC.

The CDR3 loop is CASSLAWGGEEDTQYF. CDR3 sequence (DNA): TGCGCCAGCAGCTTGGCCTGGGGCGGGGAGGAAGATACGCAGTATTTT. The rearrangement links TRBV5-1 to TRBJ2-3, with a weak D call TRBD2 (6 bases). The V gene lost 0 bases and the J gene lost 5 bases, with 16 bases spanning the gap. The CDR3 extends over 16 amino acids. Germline CDR1 is SGHRS and CDR2 is YFSETQ.

The chain recombines TRBV5-4 with TRBJ2-2, with 7 positions matching TRBD2. J was trimmed by 5 bases and V by 4 bases; bases with no gene match: 8. Germline CDR1 is SGHNT and CDR2 is YYREEE (reference sequence). This CDR3 is 15 amino acids long. The CDR3 DNA sequence: TGTGCCAGCAGCCGAGAGACTAGCTCTACCGGGGAGCTGTTTTTT. Translated, it gives CASSRETSSTGELFF.

The chain links TRBV7-3 to TRBJ2-1, with no clear D. The CDR3 is made up of 15 amino acids. V lost 1 base and J 3 bases, leaving 10 bases between the germline ends. Germline V CDR1 and CDR2: SGHTA, FQGTGA. The CDR3 sequence is CASSLISQGYNEQFF. CDR3 coding DNA: TGTGCCAGCAGCTTAATATCTCAAGGCTACAATGAGCAGTTCTTC. Complete variable domain (other parts from reference TRBV7-3 and TRBJ2-1): GAGVSQTPSNKVTEKGKYVELRCDPISGHTALYWYRQSLGQGPEFLIYFQGTGAADDSGLPNDRFFAVRPEGSVSTLKIQRTERGDSAVYLCASSLISQGYNEQFFGPGTRLTVL.

V and J are TRBV14 and TRBJ2-1; D unclear. CDR1 SGHDN and CDR2 FVKESK come from the germline V gene. The CDR3 has 11 amino acids. V was clipped by 1 base and J by 9 bases, with 4 bases between them. The CDR3 DNA reads TGTGCCAGCAGCCAAGCTGGTGAGCAGTTCTTC. Translating gives CASSQAGEQFF.

The V gene is TRBV2, the J gene TRBJ1-1; unclear D gene. Germline V gene data show CDR1 as SNHLY and CDR2 as FYNNEI. Trimming left V 7 bases short and J 1 base short, with 10 bases between. CDR3 size: 13 residues. DNA of the CDR3: TGTGCCAGCACCGGTGAGAGGAACACTGAAGCTTTCTTT. Translation: CASTGERNTEAFF.

V gene TRBV2 combines with J gene TRBJ2-3; D possibly uses TRBD1 or TRBD2 (5 bases each). This CDR3 is built from 14 residues. Trimming took 7 bases from V and 4 from J, leaving 15 bases between them. In germline, CDR1 is SNHLY, CDR2 FYNNEI. CDR3 in amino acids: CASTRDRSPDTQYF. The CDR3 DNA follows: TGTGCCAGCACTCGGGACCGTTCCCCAGATACGCAGTATTTT.